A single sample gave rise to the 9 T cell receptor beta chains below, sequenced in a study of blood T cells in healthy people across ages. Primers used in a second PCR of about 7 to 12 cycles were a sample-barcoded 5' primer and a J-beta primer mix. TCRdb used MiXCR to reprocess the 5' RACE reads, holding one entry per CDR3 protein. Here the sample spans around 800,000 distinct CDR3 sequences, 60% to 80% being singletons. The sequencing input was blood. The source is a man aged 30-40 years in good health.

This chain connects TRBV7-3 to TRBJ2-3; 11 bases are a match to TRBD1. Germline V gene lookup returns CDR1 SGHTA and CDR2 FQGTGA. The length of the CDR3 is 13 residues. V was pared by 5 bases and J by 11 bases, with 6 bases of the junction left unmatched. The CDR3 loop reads CASSPRDRGLQYF. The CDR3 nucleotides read TGTGCCAGCAGCCCAAGGGACAGGGGGTTGCAGTATTTT.

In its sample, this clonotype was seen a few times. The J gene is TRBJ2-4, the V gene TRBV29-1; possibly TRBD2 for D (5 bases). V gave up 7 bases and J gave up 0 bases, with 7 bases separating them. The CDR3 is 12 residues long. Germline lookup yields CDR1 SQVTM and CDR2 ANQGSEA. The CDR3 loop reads CSAGLAKNIQYF. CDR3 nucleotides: TGCAGCGCTGGACTAGCCAAAAACATTCAGTACTTC.

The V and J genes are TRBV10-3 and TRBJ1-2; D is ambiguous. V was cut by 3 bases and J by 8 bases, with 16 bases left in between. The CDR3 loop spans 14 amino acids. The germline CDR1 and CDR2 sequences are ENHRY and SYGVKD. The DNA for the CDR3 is TGTGCCATCAGTGATAGCGCCAGCCAAGGGGGCTACACCTTC. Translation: CAISDSASQGGYTF.

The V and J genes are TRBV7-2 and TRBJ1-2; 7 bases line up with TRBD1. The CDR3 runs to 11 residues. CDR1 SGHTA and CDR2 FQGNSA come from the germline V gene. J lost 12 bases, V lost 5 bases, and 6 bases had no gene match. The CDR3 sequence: CASSPGGWDTF. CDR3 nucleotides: TGTGCCAGCAGCCCAGGGGGGTGGGACACCTTC.

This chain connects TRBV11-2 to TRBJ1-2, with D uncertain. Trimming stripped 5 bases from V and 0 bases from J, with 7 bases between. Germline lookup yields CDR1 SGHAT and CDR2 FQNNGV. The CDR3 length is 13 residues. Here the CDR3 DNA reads TGTGCCAGCAGCACTCAAGCTAACTATGGCTACACCTTC. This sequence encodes CASSTQANYGYTF.

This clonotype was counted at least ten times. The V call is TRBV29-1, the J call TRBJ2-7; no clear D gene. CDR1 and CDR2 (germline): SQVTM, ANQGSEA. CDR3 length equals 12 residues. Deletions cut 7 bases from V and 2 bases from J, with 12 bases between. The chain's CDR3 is CSARLGTYEQYF. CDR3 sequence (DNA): TGCAGCGCAAGGCTCGGTACCTACGAGCAGTACTTC.

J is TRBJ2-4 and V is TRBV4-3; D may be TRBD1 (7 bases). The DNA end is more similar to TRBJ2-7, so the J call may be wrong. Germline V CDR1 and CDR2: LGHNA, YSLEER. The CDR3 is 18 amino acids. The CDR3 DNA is TGCGCCAGCAGCCAAGATGGGGGGCTGACAGGGAGTACCTACGAGCAGTACTTC. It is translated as CASSQDGGLTGSTYEQYF.

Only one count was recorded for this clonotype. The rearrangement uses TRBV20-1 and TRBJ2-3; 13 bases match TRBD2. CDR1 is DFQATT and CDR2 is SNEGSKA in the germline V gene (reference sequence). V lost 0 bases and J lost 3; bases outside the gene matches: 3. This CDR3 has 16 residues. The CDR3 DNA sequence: TGCAGTGCTAGAGATTCACTAGCGGGGGGGACAGATACGCAGTATTTT. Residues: CSARDSLAGGTDTQYF.

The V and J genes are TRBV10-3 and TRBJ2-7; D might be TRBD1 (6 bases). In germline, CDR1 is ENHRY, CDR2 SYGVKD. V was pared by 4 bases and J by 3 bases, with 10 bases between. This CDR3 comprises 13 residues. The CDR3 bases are TGTGCCATCAGTGGGGGGCCGAGCTACGAGCAGTACTTC. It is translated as CAISGGPSYEQYF.